Detailed here is one T cell receptor beta chain. The antigen is unknown. Time point defined: newly diagnosed GD, antithyroid drugs for less than 3 months. The authors made the TCR library using RNA they extracted from PBMCs. CDR1 and CDR2 (germline): SNHLY, FYNNEI. The CDR3 consists of 15 residues. V dropped 4 bases and J dropped 5; count of bases not matched to a gene: 7. This sample is drawn from a study of regulatory T cells in long-lasting Graves disease. Notes on the study in general: With persistent disease, TRBV28, TRBJ1-2 and TRBJ2-5 were the favored segments.

Assembly of TCR beta libraries relied on iRepertoire HTBI primers together with Arm-PCR of CDR3 regions. From the multiplex PCR reads, TCRdb called clonotypes with MiXCR, one entry per CDR3 protein. The sample includes around 400,000 distinct CDR3 sequences, about 15% of them seen just once. The sample was also linked to a second study, of T cells in Graves' hyperthyroidism and ophthalmopathy.

The receptor comes from a woman aged 40 to 49 with Graves disease. Source: peripheral blood mononuclear cells (PBMCs), taken at new diagnosis, from a patient treated with antithyroid drugs. The chain is built from TRBV2 and TRBJ2-2; TRBD2 aligns across 7 bases. The CDR3 reads CASSVGRAGTGELFF. The CDR3, as DNA: TGTGCCAGCAGTGTAGGGAGGGCTGGTACCGGGGAGCTGTTTTTT.